What follows describes a single T cell receptor beta chain. Its antigen is not identified. One end of the junction varies from germline; a read error may be responsible. The germline CDR1 and CDR2 sequences are ENHRY and SYGVKD. This CDR3 has 13 amino acids. Extraction of RNA preceded its reverse transcription into cDNA, which served as the sequencing template. Sequenced by immunoSEQ multiplex PCR; TCRdb stores in-frame clones only, minus some. The sample lists under 300,000 clones; under 80% were seen once. The data belong to a study of CD8+ T cells in alopecia areata. About the research overall: Oral tofacitinib (5 to 10 mg twice daily) was administered to treated patients.

Study-level points and caveats: Scalp samples also yield sequences from resident alphabeta T cells of normal skin.

The sequencing here drew on CD4+ T cells sorted from blood, taken at week 0. This receptor was obtained from a human donor with alopecia areata. The rearrangement links TRBV10-3 to TRBJ2-7; possibly TRBD1 or TRBD2 for D (5 bases each). CDR3 sequence (DNA): TGTGCCATCAGTGAGAGTCGGGACGGTGAACAAGTCTTC. It yields the protein CAISESRDGEQVF.